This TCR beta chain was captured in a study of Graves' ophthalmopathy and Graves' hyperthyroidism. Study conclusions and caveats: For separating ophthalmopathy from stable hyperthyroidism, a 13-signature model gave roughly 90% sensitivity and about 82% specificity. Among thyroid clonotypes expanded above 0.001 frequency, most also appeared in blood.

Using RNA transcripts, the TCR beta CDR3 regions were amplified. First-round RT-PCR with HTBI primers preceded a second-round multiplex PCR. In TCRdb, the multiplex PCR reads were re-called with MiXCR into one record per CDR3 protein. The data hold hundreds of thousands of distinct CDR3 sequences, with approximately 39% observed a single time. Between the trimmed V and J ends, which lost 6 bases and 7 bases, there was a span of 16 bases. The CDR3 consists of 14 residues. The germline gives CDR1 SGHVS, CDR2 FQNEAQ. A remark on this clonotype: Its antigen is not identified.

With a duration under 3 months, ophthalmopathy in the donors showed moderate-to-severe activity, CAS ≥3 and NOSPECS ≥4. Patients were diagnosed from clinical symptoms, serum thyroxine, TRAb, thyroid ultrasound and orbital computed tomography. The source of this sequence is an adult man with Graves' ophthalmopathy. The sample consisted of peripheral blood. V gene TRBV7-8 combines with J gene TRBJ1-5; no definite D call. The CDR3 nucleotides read TGTGCCAGCAGTTACTCTGGGGTAAGACAGCCCCAGCATTTT. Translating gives CASSYSGVRQPQHF.